This TCR beta chain was recovered during a study of Ad26.COV2.S vaccination and SARS-CoV-2 variants. Findings of the study overall: A substantial breadth of spike-specific CD8+ and CD4+ T cell responses after vaccination has been reported.

The table came from immunoSEQ multiplex PCR; TCRdb's copy has only in-frame clones and leaves some out. Of about 400,000 clones listed, around four fifths are singletons. A word on this clone: Its specificity is not known.

Stated treatment: around 19 received Ad26.COV2.S at low or high dose, single or two shots; about five received placebo; per-sample allocation not given. Specimen acquisition occurred on day 63 following the initial vaccine or placebo injection. The sequencing used peripheral blood, collected in a trial of Ad26.COV2.S vaccine versus placebo. The TCR comes from a person between 18 and 65 years old who received the Ad26.COV2.S COVID-19 vaccine or a placebo.

CDR3 protein: CASSLASGETQYF. Written as DNA, the CDR3 is TGTGCCAGCAGCTTGGCTAGTGGAGAGACCCAGTACTTC. V usage is TRBV5-6 and J usage is TRBJ2-5; D call uncertain. The CDR3 runs 13 residues. V was cut by 0 bases and J by 4 bases, with 7 bases left in between. In germline, CDR1 is SGHDT, CDR2 YYEEEE.